This TCR beta chain stems from a study of blood T cell repertoires in COVID-19. Participants came from fewer than 25 US areas, aged roughly 18 to 95 years. Self-reported history from a screening survey and questionnaire set each donor's cohort. Profiling relied on immunoSEQ multiplex PCR, and the TCRdb table lists in-frame clones only, not all of them. The sample includes 300,000 to 400,000 clones, 75% to 90% seen only once; the top ten take approximately 1%. The origin of this receptor is a man younger than 35 who had recovered from COVID-19. Sequenced input: PBMCs or T cells enriched from blood (not recorded which).

Here the CDR3 reads CASGRFLGGNQPQHF. The CDR3 bases are TGTGCCAGCGGACGATTCCTCGGGGGAAATCAGCCCCAGCATTTT. The rearrangement joins TRBV25-1 to TRBJ1-5; D might be TRBD1 (5 bases). CDR1 MGHDK and CDR2 SYGVNS come from the germline V gene. This CDR3 region has 15 residues. With 8 bases removed from V and 4 bases from J, the gap between germline ends came to 18 bases.